Listed below are T cell receptor beta chains from one sample, sequenced in a study of control samples from healthy donors and cancer patients. Measured with immunoSEQ multiplex PCR; TCRdb has only the in-frame clones, and not every one. The sample gives 130,000 or so clones, more than 75% of which show up once; over 2.5% is in the top ten. Sequencing input: blood. All receptors come from a man in his sixties in good health. CDR3s include the opening cysteine and the closing phenylalanine or tryptophan.

v_gene: TRBV3-1/TRBV3-2; CDR3aa: CASSLSWGQPQHF
v_gene: TRBV7-2; CDR3aa: CASSLSSRLQDSPLHF
v_gene: TRBV18; CDR3aa: CASSPLDGTEKLFF
v_gene: TRBV10-3; CDR3aa: CAISGQGAVPDTQYF
v_gene: TRBV29-1; CDR3aa: CSAGELGEKLFF
v_gene: TRBV10-3; CDR3aa: CAIKVGGGADTQYF
v_gene: TRBV6-1; CDR3aa: CASSETMYVSGMAGNTIYF
v_gene: TRBV5-6; CDR3aa: CASSLQGRAFF
v_gene: TRBV5-6; CDR3aa: CASSLIWQNNSPLHF
v_gene: TRBV19; CDR3aa: CASSIGMTSGSQETQYF
v_gene: TRBV10-3; CDR3aa: CAIRPQQGRTTEAFF
v_gene: TRBV7-2; CDR3aa: CASSLDGGTREGEQYF
v_gene: TRBV12-3/TRBV12-4; CDR3aa: CASSFVIGNTIYF
v_gene: TRBV6-2/TRBV6-3; CDR3aa: CASSTRQESVDTGELFF
v_gene: TRBV10-3; CDR3aa: CAISGGPATNEKLFF
v_gene: TRBV7-2; CDR3aa: CASSWTRGRELFF
v_gene: TRBV28; CDR3aa: CASSLSPGAAYEQYF
v_gene: TRBV6-5; CDR3aa: CASSLGDRDLYGYTF
v_gene: TRBV29-1; CDR3aa: CSAADESEAFF
v_gene: TRBV6-5; CDR3aa: CASSYGLGTNTEAFF
v_gene: TRBV7-9; CDR3aa: CASSLPGVSGYTF
v_gene: TRBV4-3; CDR3aa: CASSSRRTIPYNEQFF
v_gene: TRBV12-5; CDR3aa: CASGLVVRVFDQPQHF
v_gene: TRBV3-1/TRBV3-2; CDR3aa: CASSQGQGKYEQYF
v_gene: TRBV7-2; CDR3aa: CASSLDGSAGNTIYF
v_gene: TRBV19; CDR3aa: CASSIQQYQPQHF
v_gene: TRBV7-2; CDR3aa: CASSLDRGAGNTIYF
v_gene: TRBV3-1/TRBV3-2; CDR3aa: CASSQDLNGGRRHSYEQYF
v_gene: TRBV6-6; CDR3aa: CASSPVQGAAYEQYF
v_gene: TRBV6-6; CDR3aa: CASSYSSGGTDTQYF